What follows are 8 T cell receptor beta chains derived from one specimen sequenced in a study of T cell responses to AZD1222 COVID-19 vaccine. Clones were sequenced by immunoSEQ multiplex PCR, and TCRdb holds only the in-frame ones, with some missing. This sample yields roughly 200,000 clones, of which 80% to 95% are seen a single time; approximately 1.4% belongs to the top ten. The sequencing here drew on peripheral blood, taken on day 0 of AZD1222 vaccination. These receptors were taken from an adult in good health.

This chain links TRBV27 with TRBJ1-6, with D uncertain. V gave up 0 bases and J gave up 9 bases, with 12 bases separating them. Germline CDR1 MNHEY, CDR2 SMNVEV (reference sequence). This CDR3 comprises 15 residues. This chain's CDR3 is CASSLSLGRGSPLHF. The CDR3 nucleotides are TGTGCCAGCAGTTTATCGCTAGGGAGAGGTTCACCCCTCCACTTT.

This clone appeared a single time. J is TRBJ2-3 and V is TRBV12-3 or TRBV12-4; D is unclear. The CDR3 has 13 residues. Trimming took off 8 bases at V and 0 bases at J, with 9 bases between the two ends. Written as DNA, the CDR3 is TGTGCCAGCCGGGTGACTAGCACAGATACGCAGTATTTT. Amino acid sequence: CASRVTSTDTQYF.

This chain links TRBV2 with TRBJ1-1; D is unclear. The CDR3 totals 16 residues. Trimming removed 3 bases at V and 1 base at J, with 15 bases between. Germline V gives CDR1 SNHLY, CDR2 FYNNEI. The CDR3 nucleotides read TGTGCCAGCAGTGATCTAAAGGACGGACCGAACACTGAAGCTTTCTTT. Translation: CASSDLKDGPNTEAFF.

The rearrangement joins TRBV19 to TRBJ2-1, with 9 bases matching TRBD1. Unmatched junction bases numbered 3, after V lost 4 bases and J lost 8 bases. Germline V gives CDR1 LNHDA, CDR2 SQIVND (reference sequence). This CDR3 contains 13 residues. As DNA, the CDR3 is TGTGCCAGTAGTAGGGACAGGGTCCATGAGCAGTTCTTC. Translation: CASSRDRVHEQFF.

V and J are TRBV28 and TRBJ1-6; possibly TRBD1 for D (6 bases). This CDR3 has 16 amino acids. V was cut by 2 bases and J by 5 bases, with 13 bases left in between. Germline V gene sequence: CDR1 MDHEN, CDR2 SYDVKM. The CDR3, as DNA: TGTGCCAGCAGTTTACGTGGAGGGGGAGATAATTCACCCCTCCACTTT. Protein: CASSLRGGGDNSPLHF.

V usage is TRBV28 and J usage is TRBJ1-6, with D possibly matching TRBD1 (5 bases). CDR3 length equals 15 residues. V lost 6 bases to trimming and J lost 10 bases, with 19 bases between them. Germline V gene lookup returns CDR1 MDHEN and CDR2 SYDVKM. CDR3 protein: CASSPPRGVGSPLHF. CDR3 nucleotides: TGTGCCAGCAGCCCGCCCCGAGGGGTCGGATCACCCCTCCACTTT.

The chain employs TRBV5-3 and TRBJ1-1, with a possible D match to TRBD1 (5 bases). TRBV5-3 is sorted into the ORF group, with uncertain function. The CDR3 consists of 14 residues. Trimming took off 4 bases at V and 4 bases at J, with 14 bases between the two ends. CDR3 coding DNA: TGTGCCAGAAGCCGACAGATTTTGTTCACTGAAGCTTTCTTT. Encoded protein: CARSRQILFTEAFF.

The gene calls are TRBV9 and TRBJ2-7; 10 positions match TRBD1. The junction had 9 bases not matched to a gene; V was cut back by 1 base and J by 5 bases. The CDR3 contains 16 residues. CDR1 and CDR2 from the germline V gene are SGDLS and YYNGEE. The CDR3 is CASSVMATGTGDEQYF. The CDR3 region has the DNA TGTGCCAGCAGCGTAATGGCTACAGGGACAGGGGACGAGCAGTACTTC.